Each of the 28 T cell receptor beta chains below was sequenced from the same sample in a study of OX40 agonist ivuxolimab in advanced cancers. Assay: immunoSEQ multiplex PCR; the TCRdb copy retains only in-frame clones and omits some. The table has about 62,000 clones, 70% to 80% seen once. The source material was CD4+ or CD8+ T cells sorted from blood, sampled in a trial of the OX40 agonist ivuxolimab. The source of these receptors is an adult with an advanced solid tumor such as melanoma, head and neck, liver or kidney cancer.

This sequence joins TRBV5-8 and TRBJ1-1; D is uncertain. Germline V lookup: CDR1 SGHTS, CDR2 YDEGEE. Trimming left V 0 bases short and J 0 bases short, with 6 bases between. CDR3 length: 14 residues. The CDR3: CASSLGALNTEAFF. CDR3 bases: TGTGCCAGCAGCTTGGGGGCCTTGAACACTGAAGCTTTCTTT.

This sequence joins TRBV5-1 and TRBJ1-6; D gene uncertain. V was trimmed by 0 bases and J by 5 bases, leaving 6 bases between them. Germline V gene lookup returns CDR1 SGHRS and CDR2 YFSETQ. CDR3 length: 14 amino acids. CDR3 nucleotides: TGCGCCAGCAGCTTGGAAGGAAATAATTCACCCCTCCACTTT. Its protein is CASSLEGNNSPLHF. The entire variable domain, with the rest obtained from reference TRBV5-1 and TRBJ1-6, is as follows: KAGVTQTPRYLIKTRGQQVTLSCSPISGHRSVSWYQQTPGQGLQFLFEYFSETQRNKGNFPGRFSGRQFSNSRSEMNVSTLELGDSALYLCASSLEGNNSPLHFGNGTRLTVT.

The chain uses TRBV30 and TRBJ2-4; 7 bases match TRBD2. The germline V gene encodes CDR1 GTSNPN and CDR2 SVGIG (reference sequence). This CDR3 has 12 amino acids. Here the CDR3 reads CAGGVPKNIQYF. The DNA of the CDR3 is TGTGCGGGGGGGGTCCCCAAAAACATTCAGTACTTC.

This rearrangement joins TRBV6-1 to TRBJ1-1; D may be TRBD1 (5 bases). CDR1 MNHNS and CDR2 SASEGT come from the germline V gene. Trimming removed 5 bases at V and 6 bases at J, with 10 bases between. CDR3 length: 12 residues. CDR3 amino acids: CASSLGDAEAFF. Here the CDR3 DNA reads TGTGCCAGCAGTCTAGGGGACGCTGAAGCTTTCTTT.

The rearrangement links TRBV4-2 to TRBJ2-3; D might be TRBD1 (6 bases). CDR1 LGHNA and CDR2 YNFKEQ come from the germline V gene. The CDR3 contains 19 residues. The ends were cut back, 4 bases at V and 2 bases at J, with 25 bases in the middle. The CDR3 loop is CASSRKNIGAGELTDTQYF. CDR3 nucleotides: TGTGCCAGCAGCCGAAAGAATATTGGGGCAGGGGAGCTCACAGATACGCAGTATTTT.

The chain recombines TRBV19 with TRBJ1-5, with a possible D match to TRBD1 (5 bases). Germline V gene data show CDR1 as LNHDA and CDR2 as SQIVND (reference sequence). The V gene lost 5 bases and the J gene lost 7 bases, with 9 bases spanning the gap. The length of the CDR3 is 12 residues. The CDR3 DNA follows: TGTGCCAGTAGTCCGAAGGGGCAGCCCCAGCATTTT. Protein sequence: CASSPKGQPQHF.

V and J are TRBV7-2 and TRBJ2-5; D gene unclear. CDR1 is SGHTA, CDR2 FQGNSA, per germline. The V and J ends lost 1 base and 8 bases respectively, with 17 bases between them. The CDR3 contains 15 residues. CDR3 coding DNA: TGTGCCAGCAGCTTAGAGTTTATTTCTCTTTTCACCCAGTACTTC. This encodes CASSLEFISLFTQYF.

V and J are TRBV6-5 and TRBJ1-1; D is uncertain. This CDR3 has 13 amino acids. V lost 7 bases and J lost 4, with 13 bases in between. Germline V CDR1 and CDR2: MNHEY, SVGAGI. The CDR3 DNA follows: TGTGCCAGCAAGTTAGTTGGGTCCACTGAAGCTTTCTTT. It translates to CASKLVGSTEAFF.

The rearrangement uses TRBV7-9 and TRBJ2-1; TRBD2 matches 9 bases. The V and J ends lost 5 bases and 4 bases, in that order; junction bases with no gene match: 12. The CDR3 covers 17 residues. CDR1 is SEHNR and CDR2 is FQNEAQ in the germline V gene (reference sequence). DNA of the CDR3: TGTGCCAGCAGCCAGACTAACTCCCTAGCGGGGTACAATGAGCAGTTCTTC. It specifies CASSQTNSLAGYNEQFF.

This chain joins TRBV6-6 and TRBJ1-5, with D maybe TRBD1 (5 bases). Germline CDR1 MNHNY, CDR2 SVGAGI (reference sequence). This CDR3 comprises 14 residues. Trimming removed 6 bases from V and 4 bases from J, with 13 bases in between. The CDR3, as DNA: TGTGCCAGCAGAGCGTCGGGGGATAATCAGCCCCAGCATTTT. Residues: CASRASGDNQPQHF.

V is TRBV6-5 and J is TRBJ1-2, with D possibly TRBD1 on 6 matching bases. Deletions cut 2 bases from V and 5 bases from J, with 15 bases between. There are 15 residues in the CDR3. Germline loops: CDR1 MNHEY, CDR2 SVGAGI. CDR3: CASSYGLGRGYGYTF. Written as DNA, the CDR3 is TGTGCCAGCAGTTACGGACTTGGCAGGGGTTATGGCTACACCTTC.

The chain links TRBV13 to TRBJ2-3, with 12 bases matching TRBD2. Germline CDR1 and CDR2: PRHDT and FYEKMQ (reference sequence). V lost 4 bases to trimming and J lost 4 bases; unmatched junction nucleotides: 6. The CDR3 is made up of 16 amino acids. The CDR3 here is CASSSSGGAESDTQYF. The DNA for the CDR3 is TGTGCCAGCAGCTCTAGCGGGGGGGCCGAGTCAGATACGCAGTATTTT. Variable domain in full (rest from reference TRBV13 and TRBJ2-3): AAGVIQSPRHLIKEKRETATLKCYPIPRHDTVYWYQQGPGQDPQFLISFYEKMQSDKGSIPDRFSAQQFSDYHSELNMSSLELGDSALYFCASSSSGGAESDTQYFGPGTRLTVL.

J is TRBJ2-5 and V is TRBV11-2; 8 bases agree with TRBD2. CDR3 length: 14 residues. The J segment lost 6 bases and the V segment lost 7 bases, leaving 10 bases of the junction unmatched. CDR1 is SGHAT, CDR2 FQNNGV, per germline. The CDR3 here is CASTQSGGSQTQYF. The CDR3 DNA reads TGTGCCAGCACCCAGAGCGGGGGTAGCCAGACCCAGTACTTC.

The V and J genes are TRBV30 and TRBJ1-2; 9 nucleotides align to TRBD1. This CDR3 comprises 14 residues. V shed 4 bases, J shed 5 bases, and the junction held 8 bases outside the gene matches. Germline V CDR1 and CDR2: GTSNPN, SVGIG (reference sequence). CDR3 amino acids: CAWTPGQGGYGYTF. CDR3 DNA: TGTGCCTGGACTCCGGGACAGGGAGGGTATGGCTACACCTTC.

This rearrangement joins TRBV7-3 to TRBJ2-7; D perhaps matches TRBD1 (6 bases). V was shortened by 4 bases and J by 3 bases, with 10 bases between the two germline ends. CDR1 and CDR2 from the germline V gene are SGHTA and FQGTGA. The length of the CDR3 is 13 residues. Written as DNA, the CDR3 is TGTGCCAGCAGCTCAGGACAGAACTACGAGCAGTACTTC. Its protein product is CASSSGQNYEQYF.

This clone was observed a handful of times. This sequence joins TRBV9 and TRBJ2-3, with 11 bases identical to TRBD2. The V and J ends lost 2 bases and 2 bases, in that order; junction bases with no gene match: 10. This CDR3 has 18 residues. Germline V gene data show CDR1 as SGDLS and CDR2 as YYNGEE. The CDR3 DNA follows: TGTGCCAGCAGCGTCGGGGTTGGGACTAGCGGATTCACAGATACGCAGTATTTT. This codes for CASSVGVGTSGFTDTQYF. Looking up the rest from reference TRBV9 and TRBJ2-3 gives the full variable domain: DSGVTQTPKHLITATGQRVTLRCSPRSGDLSVYWYQQSLDQGLQFLIQYYNGEERAKGNILERFSAQQFPDLHSELNLSSLELGDSALYFCASSVGVGTSGFTDTQYFGPGTRLTVL.

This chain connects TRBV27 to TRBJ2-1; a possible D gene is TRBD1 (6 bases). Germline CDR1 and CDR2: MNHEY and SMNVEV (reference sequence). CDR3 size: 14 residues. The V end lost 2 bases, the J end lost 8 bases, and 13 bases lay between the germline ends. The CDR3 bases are TGTGCCAGCAGTTTAGGGGGCAGGTTGGATGAGCAGTTCTTC. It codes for CASSLGGRLDEQFF.

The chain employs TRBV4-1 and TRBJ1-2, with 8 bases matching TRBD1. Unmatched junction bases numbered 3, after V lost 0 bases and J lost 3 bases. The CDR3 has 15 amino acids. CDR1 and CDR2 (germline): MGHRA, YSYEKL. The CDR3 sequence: CASSQEDRDHYGYTF. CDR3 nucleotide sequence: TGCGCCAGCAGCCAAGAGGACAGGGATCACTATGGCTACACCTTC.

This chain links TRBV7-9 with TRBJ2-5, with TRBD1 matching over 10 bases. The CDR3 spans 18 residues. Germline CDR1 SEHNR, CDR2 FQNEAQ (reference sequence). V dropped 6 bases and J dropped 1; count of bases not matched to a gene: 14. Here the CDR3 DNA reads TGTGCCAGCAGATCGGGACAGGGGATGGGTCTAGCCCAAGAGACCCAGTACTTC. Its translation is CASRSGQGMGLAQETQYF.

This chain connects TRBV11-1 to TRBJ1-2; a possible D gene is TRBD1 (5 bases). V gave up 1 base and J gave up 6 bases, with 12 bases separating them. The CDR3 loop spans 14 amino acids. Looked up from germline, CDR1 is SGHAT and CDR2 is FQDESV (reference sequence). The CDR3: CASSLGQGVDGYTF. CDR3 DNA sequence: TGTGCCAGCAGCTTAGGTCAGGGAGTTGATGGCTACACCTTC.

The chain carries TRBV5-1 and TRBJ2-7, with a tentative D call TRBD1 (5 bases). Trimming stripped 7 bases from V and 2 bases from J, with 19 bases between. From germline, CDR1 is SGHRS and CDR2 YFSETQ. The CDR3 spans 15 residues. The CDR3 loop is CASALLDSRAYEQYF. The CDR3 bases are TGCGCCAGCGCGTTGTTAGACAGTCGAGCCTACGAGCAGTACTTC.

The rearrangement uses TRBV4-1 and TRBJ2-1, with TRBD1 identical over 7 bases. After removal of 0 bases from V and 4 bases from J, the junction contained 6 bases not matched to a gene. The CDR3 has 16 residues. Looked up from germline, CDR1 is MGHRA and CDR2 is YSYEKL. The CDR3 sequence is CASSQENRGAYNEQFF. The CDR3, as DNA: TGCGCCAGCAGCCAAGAAAACAGGGGTGCGTACAATGAGCAGTTCTTC.

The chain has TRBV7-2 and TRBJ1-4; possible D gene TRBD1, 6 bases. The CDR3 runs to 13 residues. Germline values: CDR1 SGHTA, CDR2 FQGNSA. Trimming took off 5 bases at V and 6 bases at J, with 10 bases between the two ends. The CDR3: CASSRDTYEKLFF. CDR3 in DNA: TGTGCCAGCAGCCGGGACACATATGAAAAACTGTTTTTT.

CDR3 sequence: CASSFPGQGAEKLFF. Here the CDR3 DNA reads TGTGCCAGCAGCTTCCCGGGACAGGGGGCTGAAAAACTGTTTTTT. V and J are TRBV28 and TRBJ1-4; 12 bases agree with TRBD1. The germline V gene encodes CDR1 MDHEN and CDR2 SYDVKM. The CDR3 consists of 15 residues. The trim removed 6 bases at V and 7 bases at J, leaving 6 bases unmatched.

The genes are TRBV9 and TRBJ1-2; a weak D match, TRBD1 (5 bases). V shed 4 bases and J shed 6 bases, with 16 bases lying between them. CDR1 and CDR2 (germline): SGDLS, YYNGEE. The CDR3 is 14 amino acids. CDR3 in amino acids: CASSPNGAGNGYTF. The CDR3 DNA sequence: TGTGCCAGCAGCCCGAACGGGGCAGGCAATGGCTACACCTTC. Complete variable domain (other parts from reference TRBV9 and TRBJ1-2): DSGVTQTPKHLITATGQRVTLRCSPRSGDLSVYWYQQSLDQGLQFLIQYYNGEERAKGNILERFSAQQFPDLHSELNLSSLELGDSALYFCASSPNGAGNGYTFGSGTRLTVV.

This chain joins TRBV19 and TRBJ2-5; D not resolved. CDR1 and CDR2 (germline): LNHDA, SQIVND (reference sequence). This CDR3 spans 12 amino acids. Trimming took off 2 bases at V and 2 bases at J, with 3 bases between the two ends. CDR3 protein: CASSIQQETQYF. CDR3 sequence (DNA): TGTGCCAGTAGTATACAGCAAGAGACCCAGTACTTC.

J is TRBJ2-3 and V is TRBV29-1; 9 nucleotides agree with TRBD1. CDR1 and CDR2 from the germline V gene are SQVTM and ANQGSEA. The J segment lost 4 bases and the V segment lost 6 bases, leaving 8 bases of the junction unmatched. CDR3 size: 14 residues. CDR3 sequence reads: CSVPHDRGADTQYF. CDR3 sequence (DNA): TGCAGCGTCCCCCATGACAGGGGGGCAGATACGCAGTATTTT.

The CDR3 DNA sequence: TGTGCCAGCAGTTACTCGTGGGAAACAGATACGCAGTATTTT. This sequence encodes CASSYSWETDTQYF. This rearrangement joins TRBV6-6 to TRBJ2-3; D not certain. The CDR3 is made up of 14 amino acids. V gave up 0 bases and J gave up 3 bases, with 7 bases separating them. CDR1 MNHNY and CDR2 SVGAGI come from the germline V gene (reference sequence).